The 23 T cell receptor beta chains reported below all come from one sample, sequenced in a study of blood T cell repertoires in COVID-19. Sequencing was performed with immunoSEQ multiplex PCR; in TCRdb, only in-frame clones are kept and a portion is missing. The sample holds some 180,000 clones, approximately 90% seen once. The source material was peripheral blood. These receptors all come from a man aged 50 or older who had recovered from COVID-19.

V usage is TRBV27 and J usage is TRBJ2-2; TRBD1 matches 8 bases. This CDR3 is 18 amino acids long. The junction had 10 bases not matched to a gene; V was cut back by 0 bases and J by 4 bases. Germline V gene data show CDR1 as MNHEY and CDR2 as SMNVEV (reference sequence). The CDR3 DNA reads TGTGCCAGCAGTTTATCGGCCAACAGGGGGGCACGCACCGGGGAGCTGTTTTTT. This encodes CASSLSANRGARTGELFF.

This clone was detected only a few times. In DNA, the CDR3 is TGTGCCAGCAGCCTAATAGCGGGAAACAATGAGCAGTTCTTC. Protein sequence: CASSLIAGNNEQFF. The chain uses TRBV3-1 (or the pseudogene TRBV3-2) and TRBJ2-1; 8 bases agree with TRBD2. After removal of 4 bases from V and 5 bases from J, the junction contained 4 bases not matched to a gene. The germline V gene has CDR1 LGHDT and CDR2 YNNKEL (reference sequence). This CDR3 region has 14 residues.

The V gene is TRBV2, the J gene TRBJ1-5, with D perhaps matching TRBD1 (5 bases). Germline CDR1 and CDR2: SNHLY and FYNNEI. Trimming left V 0 bases short and J 4 bases short, with 19 bases between. The CDR3 loop spans 18 amino acids. The CDR3 reads CASSEALIGVGWNQPQHF. In DNA form, the CDR3 reads TGTGCCAGCAGTGAAGCGCTTATAGGGGTAGGGTGGAATCAGCCCCAGCATTTT.

The rearrangement joins TRBV27 to TRBJ2-7, with D possibly matching TRBD2 (5 bases). The V gene lost 5 bases and the J gene lost 4 bases, with 18 bases spanning the gap. The CDR3 totals 15 residues. Germline V lookup: CDR1 MNHEY, CDR2 SMNVEV (reference sequence). CDR3 coding DNA: TGTGCCAGCAGTCTCCCAGGAGCGGCTCAATACGAGCAGTACTTC. This gives the protein CASSLPGAAQYEQYF.

V gene TRBV7-2 combines with J gene TRBJ1-3; no reliable D call. The CDR3 consists of 19 residues. Trimming took 1 base from V and 0 from J, leaving 19 bases between them. Germline lookup yields CDR1 SGHTA and CDR2 FQGNSA. For the CDR3, the DNA is TGTGCCAGCAGCTTAGGCGGTGGGCGGGCGCCGAGCTCTGGAAACACCATATATTTT. It encodes CASSLGGGRAPSSGNTIYF.

This clone was picked up one time. The chain is built from TRBV13 and TRBJ2-3; 8 nucleotides agree with TRBD2. The CDR3 has 16 residues. Germline lookup yields CDR1 PRHDT and CDR2 FYEKMQ (reference sequence). Unmatched junction bases numbered 6, after V lost 2 bases and J lost 2 bases. CDR3 protein: CASSLSGGGPTDTQYF. In DNA, the CDR3 is TGTGCCAGCAGCTTAAGTGGCGGGGGGCCCACAGATACGCAGTATTTT. Supplemented by reference TRBV13 and TRBJ2-3, the full variable domain reads AAGVIQSPRHLIKEKRETATLKCYPIPRHDTVYWYQQGPGQDPQFLISFYEKMQSDKGSIPDRFSAQQFSDYHSELNMSSLELGDSALYFCASSLSGGGPTDTQYFGPGTRLTVL.

The gene calls are TRBV6-5 and TRBJ2-1; D might be TRBD1 (5 bases). The CDR3 has 14 amino acids. Germline V gene data show CDR1 as MNHEY and CDR2 as SVGAGI. V dropped 6 bases and J dropped 5 bases, with 14 bases sitting between them. The CDR3 spells CASSSTDRHNEQFF. CDR3 bases: TGTGCCAGCAGCTCCACCGACAGACACAATGAGCAGTTCTTC.

V usage is TRBV29-1 and J usage is TRBJ1-5; TRBD1 aligns across 9 bases. After removal of 4 bases from V and 2 bases from J, the junction contained 6 bases not matched to a gene. The length of the CDR3 is 15 residues. Germline V gives CDR1 SQVTM, CDR2 ANQGSEA. CDR3 loop: CSVGPGQGGNQPQHF. CDR3 coding DNA: TGCAGCGTTGGGCCGGGACAGGGCGGCAATCAGCCCCAGCATTTT.

The chain employs TRBV6-5 and TRBJ1-1, with a possible D match to TRBD1 (6 bases). Germline lookup yields CDR1 MNHEY and CDR2 SVGAGI. This CDR3 comprises 12 residues. The ends were cut back, 7 bases at V and 4 bases at J, with 10 bases in the middle. The CDR3 here is CASKTGSTEAFF. CDR3 coding DNA: TGTGCCAGCAAAACAGGGAGCACTGAAGCTTTCTTT.

This rearrangement joins TRBV29-1 to TRBJ2-1, with TRBD2 matching 13 bases. This CDR3 has 16 amino acids. Germline V gives CDR1 SQVTM, CDR2 ANQGSEA. The junction had 7 bases not matched to a gene; V was cut back by 3 bases and J by 5 bases. The CDR3 sequence is CSVEGLAGRPDNEQFF. In DNA form, the CDR3 reads TGCAGCGTTGAGGGACTAGCGGGACGTCCGGACAATGAGCAGTTCTTC.

The chain couples TRBV7-2 to TRBJ1-3; maybe TRBD1 (5 bases). The CDR3 contains 16 residues. Trimming stripped 5 bases from V and 2 bases from J, with 16 bases between. Germline V gives CDR1 SGHTA, CDR2 FQGNSA. The CDR3 is CASSPIRVPPGNTIYF. CDR3 DNA: TGTGCCAGCAGCCCGATCAGGGTGCCCCCTGGAAACACCATATATTTT.

The chain combines TRBV6-5 with TRBJ2-5, with TRBD1 identical over 9 bases. The V and J ends lost 0 bases and 5 bases, in that order; junction bases with no gene match: 4. CDR3 length: 15 amino acids. CDR1 is MNHEY and CDR2 is SVGAGI in the germline V gene. Written as DNA, the CDR3 is TGTGCCAGCAGTTACTCCTTCACAGGGGGCGAGACCCAGTACTTC. Protein: CASSYSFTGGETQYF.

This sequence joins TRBV6-5 and TRBJ2-1, with TRBD1 as a possible D gene (6 bases). Germline V gene data show CDR1 as MNHEY and CDR2 as SVGAGI. The CDR3 spans 13 residues. V was shortened by 5 bases and J by 1 base, with 6 bases between the two germline ends. CDR3 residues: CASSTGSYNEQFF. DNA of the CDR3: TGTGCCAGCAGTACAGGGTCCTACAATGAGCAGTTCTTC.

This rearrangement joins TRBV19 to TRBJ2-3; tentative D call: TRBD1 (7 bases). The V and J ends lost 4 bases and 8 bases respectively, with 13 bases between them. Germline lookup yields CDR1 LNHDA and CDR2 SQIVND (reference sequence). CDR3 length: 13 residues. The CDR3 DNA is TGTGCCAGTAGTAAAAACCAGGGGGGTACGCAGTATTTT. Encoded protein: CASSKNQGGTQYF.

This rearrangement joins TRBV6-1 to TRBJ2-3; D might be TRBD1 (6 bases). This CDR3 is 14 amino acids long. V was trimmed by 2 bases and J by 5 bases, leaving 11 bases between them. The germline V gene has CDR1 MNHNS and CDR2 SASEGT. CDR3 nucleotide sequence: TGTGCCAGCAGTGAATGGCCAGGGGTAGATACGCAGTATTTT. Its translation: CASSEWPGVDTQYF.

This chain connects TRBV24-1 to TRBJ2-1, with D possibly being TRBD2 (6 bases). The germline CDR1 and CDR2 sequences are KGHDR and SFDVKD. There are 16 residues in the CDR3. Between the trimmed V and J ends, which lost 4 bases and 6 bases, there was a span of 18 bases. This CDR3 is CATSDPSRDGSNEQFF. Written as DNA, the CDR3 is TGTGCCACCAGTGACCCATCGAGGGACGGGAGCAATGAGCAGTTCTTC.

This clone occurred once. The chain carries TRBV2 and TRBJ1-3, with 8 nucleotides matching TRBD1. This CDR3 spans 17 amino acids. Per the germline V gene, CDR1 is SNHLY and CDR2 is FYNNEI. After removal of 2 bases from V and 2 bases from J, the junction contained 8 bases not matched to a gene. CDR3 sequence: CASSETPDREPGNTIYF. The CDR3 coding sequence is TGTGCCAGCAGTGAAACACCGGACAGGGAGCCTGGAAACACCATATATTTT.

The V and J genes are TRBV19 and TRBJ2-7, with 8 nucleotides matching TRBD1. Germline assignment: CDR1 LNHDA and CDR2 SQIVND (reference sequence). The CDR3 covers 13 residues. The junction had 6 bases not matched to a gene; V was cut back by 4 bases and J by 7 bases. CDR3 DNA sequence: TGTGCCAGTAGTAAGACAGGGGTAGGGGAGCAGTACTTC. Residues: CASSKTGVGEQYF.

The rearrangement uses TRBV9 and TRBJ1-1; D is unclear. The CDR3 length is 18 residues. V was clipped by 0 bases and J by 0 bases, with 18 bases between them. CDR1 and CDR2 from the germline V gene are SGDLS and YYNGEE. The CDR3 bases are TGTGCCAGCAGCGTAGGGTCCGACTTGGGTGTCATGAACACTGAAGCTTTCTTT. Amino acid sequence: CASSVGSDLGVMNTEAFF.

The chain uses TRBV6-5 and TRBJ2-1; 7 bases align to TRBD2. J lost 6 bases, V lost 6 bases, and 11 bases had no gene match. The germline V gene has CDR1 MNHEY and CDR2 SVGAGI. The CDR3 runs 15 residues. The CDR3 DNA reads TGTGCCAGCAGCACCGGGGCGGGAGATCCCAATGAGCAGTTCTTC. It codes for CASSTGAGDPNEQFF.

The chain employs TRBV18 and TRBJ1-5; D is ambiguous. The CDR3 spans 14 residues. Per the germline V gene, CDR1 is KGHSH and CDR2 is LQKENI. V was shortened by 3 bases and J by 9 bases, with 15 bases between the two germline ends. The CDR3 DNA is TGTGCCAGCTCACCCGAGGGAGTGACCGGGCCCCAGCATTTT. This codes for CASSPEGVTGPQHF.

This chain connects TRBV5-6 to TRBJ1-2; weak D call: TRBD1 (5 bases). Germline V gene sequence: CDR1 SGHDT, CDR2 YYEEEE. This CDR3 contains 14 residues. V lost 3 bases and J lost 2, with 11 bases in between. CDR3 amino acids: CASSYRGVNYGYTF. In nucleotides, the CDR3 is TGTGCCAGCAGCTACCGGGGGGTGAACTATGGCTACACCTTC. The full variable domain, with the rest looked up from reference TRBV5-6 and TRBJ1-2, is DAGVTQSPTHLIKTRGQQVTLRCSPKSGHDTVSWYQQALGQGPQFIFQYYEEEERQRGNFPDRFSGHQFPNYSSELNVNALLLGDSALYLCASSYRGVNYGYTFGSGTRLTVV.

The rearrangement links TRBV25-1 to TRBJ2-7, with TRBD1 matching over 7 bases. The CDR3 is made up of 15 amino acids. CDR1 MGHDK and CDR2 SYGVNS come from the germline V gene. Losses at the gene ends were 6 bases for V and 3 bases for J; bases not matched to a gene: 11. The chain's CDR3 is CASSPTGTLGYEQYF. The DNA of the CDR3 is TGTGCCAGCAGCCCGACAGGGACATTGGGCTACGAGCAGTACTTC.